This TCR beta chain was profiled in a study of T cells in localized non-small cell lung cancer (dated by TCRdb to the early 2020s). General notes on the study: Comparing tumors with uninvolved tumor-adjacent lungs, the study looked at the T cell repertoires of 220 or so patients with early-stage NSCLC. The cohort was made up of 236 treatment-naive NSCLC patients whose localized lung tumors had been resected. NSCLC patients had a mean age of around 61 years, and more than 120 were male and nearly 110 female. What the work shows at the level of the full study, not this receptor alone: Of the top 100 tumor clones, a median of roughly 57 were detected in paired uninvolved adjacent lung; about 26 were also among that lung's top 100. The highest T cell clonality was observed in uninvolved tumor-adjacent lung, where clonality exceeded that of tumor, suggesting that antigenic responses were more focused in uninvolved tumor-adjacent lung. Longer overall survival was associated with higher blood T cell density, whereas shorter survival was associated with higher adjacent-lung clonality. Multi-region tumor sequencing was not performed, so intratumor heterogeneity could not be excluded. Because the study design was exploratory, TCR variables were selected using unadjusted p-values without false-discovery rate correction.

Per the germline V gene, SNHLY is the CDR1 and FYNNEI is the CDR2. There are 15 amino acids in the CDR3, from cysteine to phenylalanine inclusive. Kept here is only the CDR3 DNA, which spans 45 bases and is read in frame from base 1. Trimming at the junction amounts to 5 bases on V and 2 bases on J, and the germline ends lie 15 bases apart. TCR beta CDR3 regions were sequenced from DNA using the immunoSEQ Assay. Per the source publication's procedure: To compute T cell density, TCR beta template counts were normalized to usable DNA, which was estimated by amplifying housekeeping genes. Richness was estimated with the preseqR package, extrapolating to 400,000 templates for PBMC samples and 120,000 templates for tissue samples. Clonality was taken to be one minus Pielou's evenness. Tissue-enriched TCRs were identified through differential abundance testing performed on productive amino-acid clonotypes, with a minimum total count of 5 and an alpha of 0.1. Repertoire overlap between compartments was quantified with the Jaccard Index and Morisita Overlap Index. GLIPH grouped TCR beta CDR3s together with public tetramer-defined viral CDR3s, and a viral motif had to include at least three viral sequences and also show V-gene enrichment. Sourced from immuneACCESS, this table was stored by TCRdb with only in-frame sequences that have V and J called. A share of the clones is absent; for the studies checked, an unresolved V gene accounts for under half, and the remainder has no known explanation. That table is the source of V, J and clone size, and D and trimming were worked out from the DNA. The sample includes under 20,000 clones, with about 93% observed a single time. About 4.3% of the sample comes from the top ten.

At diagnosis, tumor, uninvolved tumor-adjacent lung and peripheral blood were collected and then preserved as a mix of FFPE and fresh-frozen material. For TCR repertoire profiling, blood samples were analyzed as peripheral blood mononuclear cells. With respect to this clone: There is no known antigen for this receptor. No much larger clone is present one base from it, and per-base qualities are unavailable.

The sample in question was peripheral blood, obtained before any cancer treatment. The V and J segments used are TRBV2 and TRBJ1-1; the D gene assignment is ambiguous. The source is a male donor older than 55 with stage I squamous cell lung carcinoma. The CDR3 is CASSWSETENTEAFF. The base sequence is TGTGCCAGCAGTTGGTCGGAAACCGAAAACACTGAAGCTTTCTTT.